The clone carrying this TCR beta chain was counted between two and nine times. Authors' processing steps: Counts of nucleated cells, estimated from reference gene primer amplification, were obtained. Generated by immunoSEQ multiplex PCR, the TCRdb table keeps only in-frame clones and is missing some. V, J and clone size derive from that table, while D and trimming were established from the DNA sequence. The sample records fewer than 200,000 clones, about 85% being singletons. These data are taken from a study of blood T cell repertoires in COVID-19. Per germline, CDR1 LNHDA and CDR2 SQIVND (reference sequence). V lost 3 bases, J lost 4 bases, and 9 bases lay in between. The CDR3 runs 14 residues.

The V and J genes are TRBV19 and TRBJ1-4, with D unresolved. What was sequenced was peripheral blood. This clonotype was sampled from a woman of 80 years or more with acute or convalescent COVID-19. The CDR3: CASSIDKSNEKLFF. In DNA, the CDR3 is TGTGCCAGTAGTATCGACAAGAGTAATGAAAAACTGTTTTTT.